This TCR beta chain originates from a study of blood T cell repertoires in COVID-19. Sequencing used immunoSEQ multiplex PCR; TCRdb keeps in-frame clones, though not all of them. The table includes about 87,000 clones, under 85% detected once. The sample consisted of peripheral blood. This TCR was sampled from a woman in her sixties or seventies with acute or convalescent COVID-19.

CDR3 region: CASSLGQGGGNTIYF. The CDR3 region has the DNA TGTGCCAGCAGCTTGGGACAGGGTGGCGGAAACACCATATATTTT. The J gene is TRBJ1-3, the V gene TRBV5-4; 7 bases map to TRBD1. Germline lookup yields CDR1 SGHNT and CDR2 YYREEE (reference sequence). This CDR3 region has 15 residues. The V segment lost 0 bases and the J segment 4 bases; nucleotides outside the gene matches: 4.